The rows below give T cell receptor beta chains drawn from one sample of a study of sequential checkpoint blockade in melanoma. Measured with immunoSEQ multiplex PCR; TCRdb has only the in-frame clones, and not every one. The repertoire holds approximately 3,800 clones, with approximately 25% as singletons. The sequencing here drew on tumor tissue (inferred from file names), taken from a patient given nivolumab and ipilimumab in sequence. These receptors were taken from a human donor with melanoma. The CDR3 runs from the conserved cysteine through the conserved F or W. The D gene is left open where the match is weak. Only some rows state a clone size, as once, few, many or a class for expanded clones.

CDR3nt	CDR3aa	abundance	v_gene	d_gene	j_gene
TGTGCCAGCAGCCCACAGGGGGAAGAGACCCAGTACTTC	CASSPQGEETQYF	medium-sized	TRBV7-1	TRBD1	TRBJ2-5
TGCGCCAGCAGCCAAGATGGCGGACTAGCGGGAGACGAGCAGTACTTC	CASSQDGGLAGDEQYF	few	TRBV4-1	TRBD2	TRBJ2-7
TGTGCCAGCAGTTACGTCAGATATAATTCACCCCTCCACTTT	CASSYVRYNSPLHF	few	TRBV6-8	.	TRBJ1-6
TGTGCCTGGAGTGTACATCAGGAGACCCAGTACTTC	CAWSVHQETQYF	.	TRBV30	.	TRBJ2-5
TGTGCCAGCAGCAAGACCCTACAGGGGTCCGGGAACACTGAAGCTTTCTTT	CASSKTLQGSGNTEAFF	medium-sized	TRBV11-3	TRBD1	TRBJ1-1
TGTGCCAGCAGCTCCACCTTGCTAGCGGGTAGAGCCGGGGAGCTGTTTTTT	CASSSTLLAGRAGELFF	many	TRBV11-3	TRBD2	TRBJ2-2
TGTGCCAGCAGTTACGACAGTTACGAGCAGTACTTC	CASSYDSYEQYF	large	TRBV6-8	.	TRBJ2-7
TGTGCCAGCAGGCCCCCGCCGGAACTAGCGGGGACGTTTACAGATACGCAGTATTTT	CASRPPPELAGTFTDTQYF	medium-sized	TRBV11-3	TRBD2	TRBJ2-3
TGTGCCAGCAGTGAAGTCATATTCAACGAGCAGTACTTC	CASSEVIFNEQYF	few	TRBV9	.	TRBJ2-7
TGTGCCAGCGACCGGGGACCTCGGAACACTGAAGCTTTCTTT	CASDRGPRNTEAFF	.	TRBV6-8	.	TRBJ1-1
TGTGCCAGTAGGAAAGGGAGTAACATTCAGTACTTC	CASRKGSNIQYF	.	TRBV25-1	.	TRBJ2-4
TGTGCCAGCAGCGAAGACACCGGGGAGCTGTTTTTT	CASSEDTGELFF	few	TRBV9	.	TRBJ2-2
TGCGCCAGCTCCGAGACTAGCGGGAGCTACGAGCAGTACTTC	CASSETSGSYEQYF	.	TRBV10-2	TRBD2	TRBJ2-7
TGTGCCAGCAGTTCCCCGGGACTCTACACCGGGGAGCTGTTTTTT	CASSSPGLYTGELFF	few	TRBV28	.	TRBJ2-2
TGTGCCAGCAGCTTGGGAGGGCACAGGAGCACTGAAGCTTTCTTT	CASSLGGHRSTEAFF	medium-sized	TRBV11-3	.	TRBJ1-1
TGCGCCAGCAGCCTCTTTGCCTACGGGAGGAGCAATGAGCAGTTCTTC	CASSLFAYGRSNEQFF	once	TRBV5-1	TRBD2	TRBJ2-1
TGTGCCAGCAGCCAAAACAGGGGGAACGTACTGGGATCGTACAATGAGCAGTTCTTC	CASSQNRGNVLGSYNEQFF	.	TRBV6-8	TRBD1	TRBJ2-1
TGCGCCAGCAGCTTGGGAAGTTACAGCCTCGAACATGGCTACACCTTC	CASSLGSYSLEHGYTF	few	TRBV5-1	.	TRBJ1-2
TGTGCCTGGAGCATAGGACAGGGCGACACCGGGGAGCTGTTTTTT	CAWSIGQGDTGELFF	.	TRBV30	TRBD1	TRBJ2-2
TGTGCCAGTAGCTCGGACGGGGGGTTGGAGACCCAGTACTTC	CASSSDGGLETQYF	.	TRBV19	TRBD2	TRBJ2-5
TGTGCCTGGACCCGGGGGCTAGCGGGACTCAATGAGCAGTTCTTC	CAWTRGLAGLNEQFF	few	TRBV30	TRBD2	TRBJ2-1
TGTGCCAGCAGCCCCCGCGGGGGTGAGCAGTTCTTC	CASSPRGGEQFF	many	TRBV9	TRBD2	TRBJ2-1
TGTGCTAGTGGTTTGTCGACAGGGGGTGGCGGCTACACCTTC	CASGLSTGGGGYTF	.	TRBV12-5	TRBD1	TRBJ1-2
TGTGCCAGCCGTCCAAGTGGGAACACCGGGGAGCTGTTTTTT	CASRPSGNTGELFF	.	TRBV28	.	TRBJ2-2
TGTGCCAGCAGCCCGACGCCTAGGAAGGGAGGCTACACCTTC	CASSPTPRKGGYTF	few	TRBV9	.	TRBJ1-2
TGCGCCAGCAGCTTTGAAGCGGGAGTAACAGATACGCAGTATTTT	CASSFEAGVTDTQYF	.	TRBV5-1	TRBD2	TRBJ2-3
TGTGCCAGCAGCCACGGAGGAGCGGGAGAGAATGAGCAGTTCTTC	CASSHGGAGENEQFF	.	TRBV11-3	TRBD2	TRBJ2-1
TGTGCCAGCTCACCCAGGGCGGGGCCGACCTACGAGCAGTACTTC	CASSPRAGPTYEQYF	.	TRBV18	.	TRBJ2-7
TGTGCCAGCAGTAGAGCGGGTTATCACAATGAGCAGTTCTTC	CASSRAGYHNEQFF	few	TRBV6-8	.	TRBJ2-1
TGTGCCAGCAGCCCCCGCCGTCTCGCCCTGAACACTGAAGCTTTCTTT	CASSPRRLALNTEAFF	medium-sized	TRBV11-3	.	TRBJ1-1
TGTGCCAGCAGCGAACCAACAGGGGGCGGGGAGCTGTTTTTT	CASSEPTGGGELFF	.	TRBV9	TRBD1	TRBJ2-2
TGCAGCGTTGATCCCCCCGGAGCTGGGGCCAACGTCCTGACTTTC	CSVDPPGAGANVLTF	few	TRBV29-1	.	TRBJ2-6
TGTGCCAGCAGCCGTCCGGGCTCTGGAAACACCATATATTTT	CASSRPGSGNTIYF	.	TRBV11-3	.	TRBJ1-3
TGTGCCAGCAGCTCGGTGCAGGCCGACAATGAGCAGTTCTTC	CASSSVQADNEQFF	many	TRBV11-3	.	TRBJ2-1
TGCGCCAGCAGCTTGGTGGGCAGTGATGAAAAACTGTTTTTT	CASSLVGSDEKLFF	.	TRBV5-1	.	TRBJ1-4
TGTGCCACCAGCCCCGGGACAGGGTATCTCGCCGGGGAGCTGTTTTTT	CATSPGTGYLAGELFF	once	TRBV15	TRBD1	TRBJ2-2
TGTGCCAGTAGTAAATTCATCAAGGGCGATCAGCCCCAGCATTTT	CASSKFIKGDQPQHF	.	TRBV19	.	TRBJ1-5
TGCGCCAGCAGCCAATCGGCCCCGAACACTGAAGCTTTCTTT	CASSQSAPNTEAFF	.	TRBV5-1	.	TRBJ1-1
TGTGCCAGTAAAACAGGGGGCACTCAGCCCCAGCATTTT	CASKTGGTQPQHF	.	TRBV28	TRBD1	TRBJ1-5
TGTGCCAGCAGCTTGTACCCTACAGGGTCGGCTCGAGGAGGTGAGCAGTACTTC	CASSLYPTGSARGGEQYF	.	TRBV11-3	.	TRBJ2-7
TGTGCCAGCAGCTCCGCGGACCGAACAAGGGCGCAGTTCTTC	CASSSADRTRAQFF	many	TRBV11-3	.	TRBJ2-1
TGTGCCAGCAGCCATGATACAGGGGGAACTGAAGCTTTCTTT	CASSHDTGGTEAFF	.	TRBV14	TRBD1	TRBJ1-1
TGTGCCAGCAGCGTAGGGACTAGCGGTTCCACAGATACGCAGTATTTT	CASSVGTSGSTDTQYF	medium-sized	TRBV11-3	TRBD2	TRBJ2-3
TGCAGCGTTGAAGATCAGAATCCCAGGGATGGCTACACCTTC	CSVEDQNPRDGYTF	.	TRBV29-1	.	TRBJ1-2
TGTGCCAGCAGCTCCCTAAACAGGGCTGAAGCTTTCTTT	CASSSLNRAEAFF	many	TRBV7-2	.	TRBJ1-1
TGTGCCTGTAAGGACAGGAGCGACACAGATACGCAGTATTTT	CACKDRSDTDTQYF	few	TRBV30	TRBD1	TRBJ2-3
TGCAGCGTTGAAGGAAGGTGGCCCGGGGAGCTGTTTTTT	CSVEGRWPGELFF	.	TRBV29-1	.	TRBJ2-2
TGTGCCAGCTCACCACGGACCGCATCTGGCTACACCTTC	CASSPRTASGYTF	.	TRBV18	.	TRBJ1-2
TGTGCCTGGAGTACAAGTGAGAACACTGAAGCTTTCTTT	CAWSTSENTEAFF	few	TRBV30	.	TRBJ1-1